The sequence of this T cell receptor delta chain was determined in a study of γδ T cells in repeated Plasmodium falciparum infection. Overall study context: Sampling occurred at baseline, pre-infection for selected infections, and 21 days post-infection.

Deletions cut 3 bases from V and 2 bases from J, with 16 bases between. The CDR3 totals 14 residues. Germline CDR1 is TVYSNPD and CDR2 is GDNSRS (reference sequence). This clone was seen repeatedly, ten times or more. Its antigen is not known. The protein TCRdb gives is from a much larger clone and does not agree with this DNA's translation at residue 8, likely a read error; the protein shown here comes from the DNA. TCRdb made new clone calls on the multiplex PCR reads using CATT. The table lists 50,000 to 55,000 delta-chain clones, about 2% of them singletons. General study points: In Vdelta2-negative, largely Vdelta1+, gammadelta repertoires, repeated controlled infections appeared to drive clonal selection waves. Malian donors came from one small rural village, predominantly one ethnic group.

Gammadelta T cells were flow-sorted from PBMC into Vgamma9/Vdelta2+ and Vdelta2-negative populations for bulk analysis. The chain uses TRDV3 and TRDJ1, with a tentative D call TRDD2 (6 bases). This TCR was sampled from a pool of human donors (malaria-infected and uninfected, not separated). The sample taken for sequencing was gamma-delta T cells from blood. The CDR3 reads CAFPLPPSTDKLIF. Written as DNA, the CDR3 is TGTGCCTTCCCCCTTCCCCCGAGTACCGATAAACTCATCTTT.